The source of this TCR beta chain is a study of T cell responses to AZD1222 COVID-19 vaccine. Measured with immunoSEQ multiplex PCR; TCRdb has only the in-frame clones, and not every one. Of more than 35,000 clones listed, about 83% are singletons. Study outcomes and limitations: The study reported that nearly half of spike-specific TCRs target unmutated variant regions. The number of AZD1222 recipients seropositive at baseline was only 6 or 7. Repertoires in all cases were sampled only once the peak T cell response had passed.

CDR1 is SGHAT, CDR2 FQNNGV, per germline. With 3 bases removed from V and 3 bases from J, the gap between germline ends came to 9 bases. The CDR3 length is 14 residues. Points on this clone: No antigen is known for it.

The material was peripheral blood, obtained on day 0 of AZD1222 vaccination. The clonotype comes from an adult in good health. This chain connects TRBV11-2 to TRBJ2-1; D perhaps matches TRBD1 (6 bases). The CDR3 DNA is TGTGCCAGCAGCTTCTCAGGGGACTACAATGAGCAGTTCTTC. It translates to CASSFSGDYNEQFF.